This is a list of T cell receptor beta chains from one sample in a study of T cell responses to AZD1222 COVID-19 vaccine. Assay: immunoSEQ multiplex PCR; the TCRdb copy retains only in-frame clones and omits some. The data hold around 94,000 clones, with approximately 81% observed a single time. Sequenced material: peripheral blood, taken 28 days after the second AZD1222 dose. The receptors come from an adult who received the AZD1222 COVID-19 vaccine. Both conserved end residues are part of each CDR3. D genes are given only for firm matches. The listing skips clone size in some rows; elsewhere it reads once, few, many or a size class.

v_gene	d_gene	j_gene	abundance	CDR3aa	CDR3nt
TRBV7-9	TRBD2	TRBJ2-1	NA	CASSLRGGAYNEQFF	TGTGCCAGCAGCTTGCGCGGGGGGGCCTACAATGAGCAGTTCTTC
TRBV29-1	TRBD1	TRBJ1-6	once	CSVGQGGDSPLHF	TGCAGCGTTGGACAGGGAGGAGATTCACCCCTCCACTTT
TRBV7-8	TRBD1	TRBJ2-7	NA	CASSWGTGLTYEQYF	TGTGCCAGCAGCTGGGGGACAGGCCTTACCTACGAGCAGTACTTC
TRBV7-2	NA	TRBJ1-2	NA	CASSLGVGRNYGYTF	TGTGCCAGCAGCTTAGGAGTAGGCCGAAACTATGGCTACACCTTC
TRBV29-1	TRBD2	TRBJ2-1	NA	CSVAGSGTSTNEQFF	TGCAGCGTTGCCGGGAGTGGGACTAGCACCAATGAGCAGTTCTTC
TRBV12-3/TRBV12-4	NA	TRBJ1-1	NA	CASKRAETEAFF	TGTGCCAGCAAAAGGGCTGAGACTGAAGCTTTCTTT
TRBV7-2	NA	TRBJ1-1	NA	CASSTTAREAFF	TGTGCCAGCAGCACCACGGCGCGTGAAGCTTTCTTT
TRBV19	NA	TRBJ2-7	NA	CASSTPFGHQPRGQYF	TGTGCCAGTAGTACCCCCTTTGGACACCAACCTCGGGGGCAGTACTTC
TRBV5-6	NA	TRBJ1-1	once	CASSLGWGAADWPFF	TGTGCCAGCAGCTTGGGGTGGGGGGCGGCGGACTGGCCTTTCTTT
TRBV29-1	NA	TRBJ2-7	NA	CSVEGVRVDEQYF	TGCAGCGTTGAAGGGGTAAGGGTCGACGAGCAGTACTTC
TRBV7-7	NA	TRBJ2-1	few	CASSLGWGPDNEQFF	TGTGCTAGCAGCTTAGGTTGGGGGCCCGACAATGAGCAGTTCTTC
TRBV12-1	NA	TRBJ2-7	NA	CASSFARDSSYEQYF	TGTGCCAGCAGCTTTGCCCGGGACAGCTCCTACGAGCAGTACTTC
TRBV4-1	NA	TRBJ1-2	NA	CASSQDFTLKDYGYTF	TGCGCCAGCAGCCAAGATTTCACCTTAAAAGACTATGGCTACACCTTC
TRBV5-1	NA	TRBJ1-2	NA	CASRTPTGGYTF	TGCGCCAGCAGAACGCCTACCGGGGGCTACACCTTC
TRBV10-3	TRBD2	TRBJ2-2	once	CAIRGTPSGGVSIGELFF	TGTGCCATCAGGGGTACCCCATCGGGGGGGGTTTCTATCGGGGAGCTGTTTTTT
TRBV5-8	TRBD1	TRBJ1-1	NA	CASNGGQKYTEAFF	TGTGCCAGCAACGGGGGACAGAAGTACACTGAAGCTTTCTTT
TRBV10-1	NA	TRBJ1-5	NA	CASSSGTNQPQHF	TGCGCCAGCAGCTCTGGCACCAATCAGCCCCAGCATTTT
TRBV11-1	NA	TRBJ2-2	NA	CASSLDPGMTGELFF	TGTGCCAGCAGCTTAGACCCGGGTATGACCGGGGAGCTGTTTTTT
TRBV2	TRBD2	TRBJ2-5	NA	CASSVGTSGYQETQYF	TGTGCCAGCAGTGTCGGGACTAGCGGCTACCAAGAGACCCAGTACTTC
TRBV7-7	NA	TRBJ2-1	NA	CASSPDSFSYNEQFF	TGTGCTAGCAGCCCGGACAGTTTCTCCTACAATGAGCAGTTCTTC
TRBV5-1	NA	TRBJ2-6	few	CATREGVLGANVLTF	TGCGCCACCAGGGAAGGGGTCCTTGGGGCCAACGTCCTGACTTTC
TRBV4-1	NA	TRBJ1-1	NA	CASSQTFLDSGAFF	TGCGCCAGCAGCCAAACATTCCTTGACTCGGGAGCTTTCTTT
TRBV9	NA	TRBJ1-4	NA	CASSVTGANEKLFF	TGTGCCAGCAGCGTCACAGGAGCTAATGAAAAACTGTTTTTT
TRBV5-5	NA	TRBJ2-7	NA	CASSLSDISYEQYF	TGTGCCAGCAGCTTGTCGGACATCTCCTACGAGCAGTACTTC
TRBV28	NA	TRBJ1-5	NA	CASSYKTGRYQPQHF	TGTGCCAGCAGTTATAAAACAGGGCGCTATCAGCCCCAGCATTTT
TRBV3-1/TRBV3-2	TRBD2	TRBJ2-1	NA	CASSQKAPGLAGNEQFF	TGTGCCAGCAGCCAAAAAGCCCCGGGACTAGCGGGCAATGAGCAGTTCTTC
TRBV7-9	TRBD2	TRBJ2-1	once	CASSLEATSGMYNEQFF	TGTGCCAGCAGCTTAGAGGCAACTAGCGGGATGTACAATGAGCAGTTCTTC
TRBV3-1/TRBV3-2	NA	TRBJ1-1	NA	CASVGSWNTEAFF	TGTGCCAGCGTAGGATCATGGAACACTGAAGCTTTCTTT
TRBV19	NA	TRBJ1-2	NA	CASSPHVLSTDYGYTF	TGTGCCAGTAGCCCCCATGTGTTGAGCACGGACTATGGCTACACCTTC
TRBV13	NA	TRBJ2-5	NA	CASSANTVGETQYF	TGTGCCAGCAGCGCCAACACAGTTGGTGAGACCCAGTACTTC
TRBV9	NA	TRBJ2-1	once	CASSVVGRVHPRGNEQFF	TGTGCCAGCAGCGTAGTCGGTAGAGTTCACCCTCGTGGGAATGAGCAGTTCTTC
TRBV12-3/TRBV12-4	NA	TRBJ2-2	once	CASRSGVELFF	TGTGCCAGCCGCTCCGGGGTGGAGCTGTTTTTT
TRBV2	NA	TRBJ1-5	NA	CASSVQGQPQHF	TGTGCCAGCAGTGTACAGGGACAGCCCCAGCATTTT
TRBV11-2	NA	TRBJ2-5	NA	CASSLDAGTAVTQYF	TGTGCCAGCAGCTTGGACGCGGGCACAGCGGTGACCCAGTACTTC
TRBV9	TRBD2	TRBJ2-1	NA	CASSAFWTSGTYNEQFF	TGTGCCAGCAGCGCTTTCTGGACTAGCGGTACCTACAATGAGCAGTTCTTC
TRBV9	NA	TRBJ2-7	NA	CASSRDITTYEQYF	TGTGCCAGCAGCAGGGACATAACTACCTACGAGCAGTACTTC
TRBV5-5	TRBD1	TRBJ2-7	NA	CASRTGVLYEQYF	TGTGCCAGTCGAACAGGGGTCCTCTACGAGCAGTACTTC